One sample yielded the 17 T cell receptor beta chains listed below, sequenced in a study of identical twins. TCRdb reanalysed the 5' RACE reads using MiXCR and keeps one entry per CDR3 protein. The table shows about 530,000 distinct CDR3 sequences, with more than 20% occurring only once. These sequences were also reported in another study, on yellow fever vaccine responses in identical twins.

Material for sequencing was CD4+ T cells sorted from blood. The source of these receptors is a woman aged 18-29 years in good health.

V gene TRBV4-1 combines with J gene TRBJ2-2; D possibly matches TRBD1 or TRBD2 (5 bases each). Germline CDR1 MGHRA, CDR2 YSYEKL. V dropped 1 base and J dropped 6 bases, with 12 bases sitting between them. The CDR3 is 15 amino acids. The chain's CDR3 is CASSQGAGRPGELFF. In DNA form, the CDR3 reads TGCGCCAGCAGCCAAGGCGCAGGGAGACCCGGGGAGCTGTTTTTT.

This chain links TRBV12-3 or TRBV12-4 with TRBJ2-7, with D possibly being TRBD2 (6 bases). The ends were cut back, 6 bases at V and 0 bases at J, with 18 bases in the middle. The CDR3 is 16 amino acids. CDR3 sequence (DNA): TGTGCCAGCAGCCCCGTCGGACGGGGACTCTCCTACGAGCAGTACTTC. Its translation: CASSPVGRGLSYEQYF.

This clonotype was found many times. The chain has TRBV11-2 and TRBJ2-1, with D possibly TRBD2 on 6 matching bases. The CDR3 totals 16 residues. CDR1 and CDR2 from the germline V gene are SGHAT and FQNNGV. Trimming removed 3 bases from V and 7 bases from J, with 19 bases in between. The DNA for the CDR3 is TGTGCCAGCAGCTTGATGGTGGCAGGAGGGTGGAATGAGCAGTTCTTC. Amino acids: CASSLMVAGGWNEQFF.

The chain employs TRBV12-3 or TRBV12-4 and TRBJ2-5; TRBD1 aligns across 7 bases. The CDR3 is made up of 15 amino acids. Unmatched junction bases numbered 13, after V lost 5 bases and J lost 7 bases. CDR3 in amino acids: CASSTNPGQSGTQYF. CDR3 DNA: TGTGCCAGCAGTACCAACCCGGGACAGTCAGGGACCCAGTACTTC.

The table lists this clonotype with a few counts. The gene calls are TRBV6-1 and TRBJ2-1; D call uncertain. The V end lost 7 bases, the J end lost 9 bases, and 13 bases lay between the germline ends. Looked up from germline, CDR1 is MNHNS and CDR2 is SASEGT. The CDR3 is 12 amino acids. The CDR3 nucleotides read TGTGCCAGCAAGACCGGCGAAGCTGAGCAGTTCTTC. It is translated as CASKTGEAEQFF.

V is TRBV6-1 and J is TRBJ1-2; 8 bases line up with TRBD1. V was clipped by 4 bases and J by 8 bases; unmatched bases: 6. The CDR3 covers 13 residues. Germline-derived CDR1 and CDR2 are MNHNS and SASEGT. CDR3 nucleotides: TGTGCCAGCAGTGGTCAGGGGGCGAACGGCTACACCTTC. It translates to CASSGQGANGYTF.

The chain combines TRBV24-1 with TRBJ2-1; no definite D call. Germline values: CDR1 KGHDR, CDR2 SFDVKD. Trimming stripped 7 bases from V and 0 bases from J, with 12 bases between. The CDR3 spans 15 residues. The CDR3 reads CATSPDGSSYNEQFF. CDR3 coding DNA: TGTGCCACCAGCCCGGACGGAAGCTCCTACAATGAGCAGTTCTTC.

The CDR3 nucleotides are TGTGCCAGCAGCGCAGGCCCGGGACAGGGAAATTCAAGGCAGTTCTTC. Its translation is CASSAGPGQGNSRQFF. The gene calls are TRBV9 and TRBJ2-1; 9 bases match TRBD1. The CDR3 is 16 residues long. Looked up from germline, CDR1 is SGDLS and CDR2 is YYNGEE. Unmatched junction bases numbered 16, after V lost 3 bases and J lost 12 bases.

The chain uses TRBV7-8 and TRBJ2-7; 9 nucleotides match TRBD2. After removal of 0 bases from V and 4 bases from J, the junction contained 13 bases not matched to a gene. CDR1 SGHVS and CDR2 FQNEAQ come from the germline V gene. The CDR3 is made up of 18 amino acids. CDR3 region: CASSLAPSGAGSQYEQYV. DNA for the CDR3: TGTGCCAGCAGCTTAGCTCCTAGCGGGGCTGGCTCCCAGTACGAGCAGTACGTC.

V is TRBV2 and J is TRBJ2-1, with 8 bases fitting TRBD2. Germline CDR1 SNHLY, CDR2 FYNNEI. The CDR3 totals 14 residues. Trimming removed 4 bases from V and 4 bases from J; junction bases left unmatched: 3. The CDR3 protein is CASSAASGYNEQFF. In nucleotides, the CDR3 is TGTGCCAGCAGTGCGGCTAGCGGGTACAATGAGCAGTTCTTC.

About this clonotype itself: The junction shows a germline mismatch at one end, possibly a read error. The rearrangement links TRBV5-1 to TRBJ2-3; 9 bases align to TRBD1. CDR1 SGHRS and CDR2 YFSETQ come from the germline V gene. This CDR3 spans 16 amino acids. CDR3 DNA: TGCGCCGGCAGCTTTGTGGTACAGGGGGCTGGCGATACGCAGTATTTT. Translation gives CAGSFVVQGAGDTQYF.

The rearrangement uses TRBV15 and TRBJ2-3; 10 bases are a match to TRBD2. The germline V gene has CDR1 LNHNV and CDR2 YYDKDF (reference sequence). The CDR3 loop spans 19 amino acids. Unmatched junction bases numbered 11, after V lost 0 bases and J lost 2 bases. Written as DNA, the CDR3 is TGTGCCACCAGCAGAGATTATCTCTTAGCGGGGGGCTCCACAGATACGCAGTATTTT. It specifies CATSRDYLLAGGSTDTQYF.

This clonotype was observed a handful of times. The J gene is TRBJ2-7, the V gene TRBV12-3 or TRBV12-4; TRBD1 might be the D (5 bases). The V gene lost 5 bases and the J gene lost 5 bases, with 7 bases spanning the gap. This CDR3 contains 11 residues. The CDR3 coding sequence is TGTGCCAGCAGTCGGACACACGAGCAGTACGTC. Its protein is CASSRTHEQYV.

The rearrangement links TRBV18 to TRBJ2-7, with 7 bases matching TRBD2. This CDR3 is 15 amino acids long. Germline CDR1 reads KGHSH; CDR2 reads LQKENI. Trimming removed 6 bases from V and 0 bases from J; junction bases left unmatched: 8. CDR3 residues: CASSPMAGDSYEQYF. The DNA of the CDR3 is TGTGCCAGCTCTCCCATGGCGGGAGACTCCTACGAGCAGTACTTC.

This clonotype has more than one count but fewer than ten. The chain links TRBV12-3 or TRBV12-4 to TRBJ2-7; 9 bases are shared with TRBD1. The CDR3 runs to 14 residues. Trimming at V came to 7 bases and at J to 1 base, leaving 5 bases not matched to a gene. The CDR3 loop is CASMLDRGSYEQYF. The CDR3 coding sequence is TGTGCCAGCATGCTGGACAGGGGATCCTACGAGCAGTACTTC.

In DNA form, the CDR3 reads TGTGCCAGTTCGAACACAGGGTCCTCTGGAAACACCATATATTTT. Translation: CASSNTGSSGNTIYF. The chain combines TRBV12-3 or TRBV12-4 with TRBJ1-3; D is perhaps TRBD1 (6 bases). Deletions cut 9 bases from V and 0 bases from J, with 15 bases between. The CDR3 runs to 15 residues.

The chain joins TRBV5-1 to TRBJ2-1; TRBD2 aligns across 9 bases. Looked up from germline, CDR1 is SGHRS and CDR2 is YFSETQ. The J segment lost 9 bases and the V segment lost 4 bases, leaving 11 bases of the junction unmatched. The CDR3 loop spans 15 amino acids. CDR3 in amino acids: CASSTGLAIGPEQFF. CDR3 DNA: TGCGCCAGCAGCACGGGACTAGCCATAGGTCCTGAGCAGTTCTTC.